Listed below are T cell receptor beta chains from one sample, sequenced in a study of cytomegalovirus exposure and HLA in healthy donors. Only in-frame clones appear in the TCRdb table, and some are missing; sequencing was by immunoSEQ multiplex PCR. The table records approximately 270,000 clones, 90% of them present only once. The specimen was PBMCs. These receptor sequences come from a woman under 30 in good health and CMV-seronegative. Each CDR3 is given without its conserved first and last residue. The D gene is left open where the match is weak.

length,V,D,J,CDR3
11,TRBV6-4,NA,TRBJ1-2,ASRNTGNYGYT
13,TRBV14,TRBD1,TRBJ2-7,ASSQVRTGSYEQY
11,TRBV11-3,NA,TRBJ2-7,ASSLSTAYEQY
14,TRBV5-8,NA,TRBJ2-5,ASSLVTPPTQETQY
13,TRBV13,NA,TRBJ2-2,ASSLGGPNTGELF
12,TRBV5-1,TRBD1,TRBJ1-1,ASSKDRGRAEAF
13,TRBV5-1,NA,TRBJ1-5,ASSQTGASNQPQH
12,TRBV9,NA,TRBJ1-4,ASASGAGNEKLF
11,TRBV2,NA,TRBJ2-5,ASRQDSQETQY
15,TRBV10-3,NA,TRBJ2-2,AIPRQGPDTNTGELF
13,TRBV14,TRBD2,TRBJ2-2,ASSQAVGGAGELF
13,TRBV9,NA,TRBJ1-2,ASSASGGSNYGYT
13,TRBV28,NA,TRBJ1-3,ASSLPWGFGNTIY
13,TRBV28,NA,TRBJ1-5,ASSSRVPLNQPQH
12,TRBV6-1,NA,TRBJ1-1,ASSDQAVNTEAF
13,TRBV2,TRBD1,TRBJ2-5,ASSPDRGKWWIQY
11,TRBV11-2,NA,TRBJ2-1,ASSLGRGYEQF
12,TRBV6-5,NA,TRBJ2-1,ATRQVGSYNEQF
10,TRBV6-5,NA,TRBJ1-5,ASASKGQPQH
11,TRBV5-1,TRBD2,TRBJ2-5,ASNSGTQETQY
14,TRBV5-1,NA,TRBJ2-3,ASSPLPVAGTDTQY
14,TRBV5-6,NA,TRBJ2-2,ASSLETEANTGELF
14,TRBV18,NA,TRBJ1-3,ASSLDPGLTGNTIY
12,TRBV6-5,NA,TRBJ1-5,ASTQRQGRGPQH
14,TRBV5-1,NA,TRBJ2-2,ASSLGQGGNTGELF
15,TRBV5-1,TRBD2,TRBJ2-2,ASSQYGTSIPGGELF
13,TRBV7-9,NA,TRBJ1-1,ASSSSQGMNTEAF
13,TRBV15,TRBD2,TRBJ2-3,ATSRDLGLAGVQY
14,TRBV5-8,NA,TRBJ1-6,ASNYPTGRGNSPLH
13,TRBV5-1,NA,TRBJ2-3,ASSLQALATDTQY
10,TRBV6-1,NA,TRBJ2-1,ASSEARNEQF
13,TRBV28,TRBD1,TRBJ1-5,ASSPSRRGLRPQH
15,TRBV19,TRBD1,TRBJ1-5,ASSPRDRGSANQPQH
13,TRBV7-2,NA,TRBJ2-7,ASSLGGPPAYEQY
13,TRBV5-4,TRBD1,TRBJ1-1,ASSGTGAGNTEAF
12,TRBV4-3,NA,TRBJ2-1,ASSQAGNYNEQF
14,TRBV28,NA,TRBJ1-2,ASSFSVAILNYGYT
12,TRBV5-1,TRBD1,TRBJ2-5,ASSPGQGQETQY
12,TRBV7-7,NA,TRBJ2-5,ASSLEDTTQTQY
14,TRBV19,NA,TRBJ1-3,ASSILFRDSGNTIY
7,TRBV20-1,NA,TRBJ1-4,SASEHPF
13,TRBV5-8,TRBD2,TRBJ2-5,ASSVGLAVEETQY
10,TRBV29-1,NA,TRBJ2-4,SVVKGENIQY
10,TRBV6-1,NA,TRBJ1-2,ASSPGGGGYT
14,TRBV4-3,TRBD2,TRBJ2-3,ASSVRGGPSADTQY
11,TRBV27,NA,TRBJ2-1,ASSLIPNNEQF
15,TRBV5-1,TRBD2,TRBJ2-1,ASSLGLEGLSYNEQF